This record concerns one T cell receptor beta chain sequence. No cognate antigen has been identified for it. Nothing much larger sits one base from this clone, and base qualities are not available. The data originate from a study of immune evolution from preneoplasia to lung adenocarcinoma (TCRdb year 2021). About the full investigation: HLA loss of heterozygosity was found in 7% of AIS, approximately 14% of MIA and 33% of ADC lesions, and in no AAH lesions. Resected precursor lesions (AAH, AIS, MIA) and invasive adenocarcinomas were compared against paired morphologically normal lung tissue. The study combined immune gene expression, TCR sequencing and multiplex immunofluorescence to profile immune contexture across lung adenocarcinoma precursors and invasive adenocarcinoma. The TCR sequencing data were obtained from around 46 patients. Class I HLA alleles were inferred from exome data with POLYSOLVER, and allele-specific HLA loss was detected with LOHHLA. The immune data were integrated with whole exome sequencing and methylation data from the same cohort of nodules. The overall cohort comprised approximately 53 patients with pulmonary nodules who underwent surgical resection. Sample size was based on specimen availability rather than a prior power calculation. The study reported that around 100 samples were used for TCR sequencing. The study at large found these results: Normal lung had the highest top T cell clone frequencies, and these frequencies appeared to fall progressively from AAH through AIS, MIA and invasive adenocarcinoma. The findings reflected association rather than direct causation, and larger cohorts with long-term follow-up and longitudinal biopsies were considered necessary. Clonality was highest in normal lung, while later-stage lesions appeared to show lower clonality but higher T cell density and diversity. All patients were from Japan and China, so applicability to Western populations was uncertain. The highest T cell clonality was observed in KRAS-mutant nodules compared with EGFR-mutant or double wild-type lesions.

TCR beta CDR3 regions were sequenced from DNA using the immunoSEQ hsTCRbeta Kit. In the original analysis: The ImmunoSEQ Analyzer was used to analyse the TCR sequencing data. T cell clonality was calculated on productive rearrangements as 1 minus Pielou's evenness. The inverse Simpson index, applied to productive templates, was used to measure T cell diversity. T cell density was defined as TCR beta template counts normalized to usable DNA, with usable DNA estimated by amplifying and sequencing housekeeping genes. Two-sided Kruskal-Wallis tests were used to compare TCR metrics between histologic stages. This immuneACCESS table, as held by TCRdb, lists in-frame sequences with V and J called but not all clones. Of the missing ones, under half trace to an unresolved V gene in checked studies; the others have no known cause. The D gene and trimming were derived from the DNA, and the V and J assignments and clone size from that table. For this sample there are around 2,500 clones; roughly 80% appear just once. The ten largest clones add up to 4.5% to 5.5% of the sample.

The patients had resection in Japan or China between about 2014 and 2018. The histologic diagnosis of each case was independently confirmed on H&E slides by two lung cancer pathologists. To enrich premalignant or tumor cells for nucleic acid extraction, macro-dissection was performed after pathologic assessment. DNA was isolated from FFPE tissue using the AllPrep DNA/RNA FFPE Kit. CDR1 and CDR2 are drawn from the germline V gene: LGHNA, YNFKEQ. Relative to germline, V is missing 0 bases and J is missing 3 bases, with 3 bases of the junction outside any gene match. Reading from cysteine to phenylalanine, the CDR3 counts 15 amino acids. Only the CDR3 DNA stays, 45 bases, in frame from base 1.

Sequencing was carried out using FFPE invasive lung adenocarcinoma tissue. What the cell subset or site label conveys for this sample: frankly invasive lung adenocarcinoma (ADC). The sequence links TRBV4-2 to TRBJ2-7; the central 9 bases match TRBD2. The source of this sequence is a person aged 60 to 80 with invasive lung adenocarcinoma. The sequenced DNA is TGTGCCAGCAGCCAAGAAAAGCGGGGGGTCTACGAGCAGTACTTC. Its protein reads: CASSQEKRGVYEQYF.